This record covers a single T cell receptor (beta chain). The data were obtained in a study of blood T cell repertoires in COVID-19. Whole-study context: Collection of acute and convalescent COVID-19 samples took place in the United States, Italy and Spain. Nucleic acid was either cDNA or gDNA, and it came from T cells, B-cell-depleted T cells, or PBMCs.

Germline lookup yields CDR1 KGHDR and CDR2 SFDVKD. The CDR3 length is 12 residues. V was pared by 9 bases and J by 5 bases, with 9 bases between. Original processing methods: Reference gene primer amplification yielded estimated nucleated cell counts. Here immunoSEQ multiplex PCR was the method, and the copy in TCRdb shows in-frame clones only, minus some. V, J and clone size are taken as reported in that table, and D and trimming were inferred from the DNA itself. The sample contains 85,000 or so clones, 90% to 95% of which appear only once. The TCR was taken from a human donor with active COVID-19. The donor label of this sample is uncertain. This sequence joins TRBV24-1 and TRBJ2-2; weak D call: TRBD1 (5 bases). Sample: peripheral blood. CDR3 amino acids: CATGGATGELFF. The CDR3 DNA follows: TGTGCCACCGGTGGGGCGACCGGGGAGCTGTTTTTT.